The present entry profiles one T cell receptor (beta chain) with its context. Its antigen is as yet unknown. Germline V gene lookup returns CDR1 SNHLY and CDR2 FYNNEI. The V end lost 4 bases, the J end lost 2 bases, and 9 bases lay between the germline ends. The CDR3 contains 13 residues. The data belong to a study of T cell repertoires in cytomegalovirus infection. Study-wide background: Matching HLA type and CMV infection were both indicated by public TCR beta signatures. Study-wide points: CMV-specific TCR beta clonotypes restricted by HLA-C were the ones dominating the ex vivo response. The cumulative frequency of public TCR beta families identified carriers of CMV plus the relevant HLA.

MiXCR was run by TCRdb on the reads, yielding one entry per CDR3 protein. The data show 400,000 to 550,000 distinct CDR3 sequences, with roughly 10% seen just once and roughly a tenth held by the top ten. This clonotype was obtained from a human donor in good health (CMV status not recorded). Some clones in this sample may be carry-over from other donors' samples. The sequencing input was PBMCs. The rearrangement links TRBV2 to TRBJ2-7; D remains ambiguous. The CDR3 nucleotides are TGTGCCAGCAGTGTAGGTTCCCCCTACGAGCAGTACTTC. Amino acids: CASSVGSPYEQYF.